This TCR beta chain was recorded in a study of blood T cell repertoires in COVID-19. Study overall: Acute and convalescent COVID-19 specimens originated in the United States, Italy and Spain. Sources were T cells, B-cell-depleted T cells, or PBMCs; the material itself was cDNA or gDNA.

Original methodology: Reference gene primers were amplified, and this amplification served to estimate nucleated cell counts. Measured with immunoSEQ multiplex PCR; TCRdb has only the in-frame clones, and not every one. V and J calls and clone size follow that table, whereas D and trimming were derived from the DNA. Seen here are under 250,000 clones, approximately 80% observed once, and the top ten hold around 3.3%. In this sample, this clone turned up once. V was cut by 5 bases and J by 5 bases, with 17 bases left in between. The CDR3 runs 16 residues. CDR1 and CDR2 (germline): SGHRS, YFSETQ. The source of this sequence is a young woman with acute or convalescent COVID-19. Sequenced sample: peripheral blood. The J gene is TRBJ1-6, the V gene TRBV5-1, with a possible D match to TRBD1 (5 bases). The CDR3 sequence: CASSQAGRSHNSPLHF. In DNA, the CDR3 is TGCGCCAGCAGTCAAGCAGGGCGAAGTCATAATTCACCCCTCCACTTT.